This TCR beta chain appears in the sequencing data of a study of T cell changes during pregnancy in multiple sclerosis (dated by TCRdb to between 2018 and 2020). Background on the whole study: The study examined how the T cell repertoire changed over the course of pregnancy in women with multiple sclerosis.

The library was built by means of the immunoSEQ multiplex PCR assay. The source is immuneACCESS, and TCRdb retained only in-frame sequences with V and J called. Part of the clones is not carried over; for the studies checked, unresolved V genes explain less than half of this, and the remainder is unexplained. This sample has about 71,000 clones in its table, and around 94% of those were observed once. The ten largest clonotypes hold over 1% of the sample. A remark on this clone: What antigen it recognizes has not been identified. No quality values exist for individual bases; no much larger clone is one base distant.

The CDR3 holds 15 amino acids from the cysteine to the phenylalanine. The entry retains the CDR3 DNA only, 45 bases that are in frame from base 1. V lost 3 bases and J lost 6 bases, and the count of bases not matched to a germline gene is 8. Via the germline V gene, CDR1 is SGHTA and CDR2 FQGTGA. The sample here was peripheral blood, taken in the third trimester of pregnancy. This TCR derives from a female donor with multiple sclerosis, enrolled in a pregnancy study. The chain couples TRBV7-3 to TRBJ1-2, with 9 bases in between that match TRBD1. The DNA is as follows: TGTGCCAGCAGCTTCTTCCCGGGACAGGGAGATGGCTACACCTTC. It encodes CASSFFPGQGDGYTF.